This T cell receptor (beta chain) comes out of a study of Tregs in tolerant kidney transplant recipients. Whole-study findings and limits: Nucleotide sequences could not be compared across some patients' samples due to primer changes. Antigen-driven expansion was suggested because donor-specific Tregs expanded more than all Tregs in tolerant patients.

V lost 0 bases and J lost 7, with 10 bases in between. The CDR3 spans 15 residues. Per germline, CDR1 LGHNA and CDR2 YNFKEQ. Here immunoSEQ multiplex PCR was the method, and the copy in TCRdb shows in-frame clones only, minus some. The sample includes tens of thousands of clones, approximately 83% of them seen just once. Details on this clone: Its antigen remains unknown.

The chain is built from TRBV4-2 and TRBJ1-6; tentative D call: TRBD1 (6 bases). The clonotype was recovered from a human donor who received a combined kidney and bone marrow transplant. This specimen was Tregs from blood, taken before the transplant. For the CDR3, the DNA is TGTGCCAGCAGCCAAGAGTCCACAGGGAATTCACCCCTCCACTTT. Translation gives CASSQESTGNSPLHF.